The entry below describes one TCR beta chain. Its antigen is not known. Under the authors' procedure: Out-of-frame sequences were removed, leaving 2,204,828 distinct TCRbeta sequences. Assay: immunoSEQ multiplex PCR; the TCRdb copy retains only in-frame clones and omits some. V, J and clone size reflect that table, while D and trimming were determined from the DNA. The profile shows about 59,000 clones, about 78% of them singletons. The entry originates in a study of memory CD4+ T cells and cytomegalovirus serostatus. Broader study findings: Each of 55 to 80 CMV-associated TCRbeta sequences occurred in one to five individuals.

The sort gate was single viable CD3+CD4+CD8-CD45RO+ cells for memory CD4+ T cells. Germline V CDR1 and CDR2: SEHNR, FQNEAQ (reference sequence). The V end was cut by 1 base, the J end by 8 bases, with 11 bases between. The length of the CDR3 is 13 residues. This TCR derives from an adult in good health and CMV-seronegative. Some clones in this sample may be carry-over from other donors' samples. V is TRBV7-9 and J is TRBJ1-2; D is ambiguous. The specimen sequenced was memory CD4+ T cells from blood. The CDR3 DNA reads as TGTGCCAGCAGCTTAGGGCAGGAAGGGGGCTACACCTTC. Amino acids: CASSLGQEGGYTF.